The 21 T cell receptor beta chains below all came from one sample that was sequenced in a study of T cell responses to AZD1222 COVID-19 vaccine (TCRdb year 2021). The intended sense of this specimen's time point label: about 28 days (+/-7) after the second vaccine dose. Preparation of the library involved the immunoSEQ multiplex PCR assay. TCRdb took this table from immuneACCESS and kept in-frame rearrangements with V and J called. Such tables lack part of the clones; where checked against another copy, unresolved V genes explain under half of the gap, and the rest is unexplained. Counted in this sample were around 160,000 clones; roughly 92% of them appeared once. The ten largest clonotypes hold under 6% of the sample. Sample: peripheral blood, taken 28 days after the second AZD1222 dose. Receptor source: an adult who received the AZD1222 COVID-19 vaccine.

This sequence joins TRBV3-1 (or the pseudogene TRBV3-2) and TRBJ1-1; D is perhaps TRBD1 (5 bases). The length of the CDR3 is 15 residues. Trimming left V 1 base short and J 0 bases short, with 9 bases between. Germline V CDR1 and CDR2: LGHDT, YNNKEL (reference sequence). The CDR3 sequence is CASSQGQLLNTEAFF. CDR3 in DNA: TGTGCCAGCAGCCAAGGACAGCTATTGAACACTGAAGCTTTCTTT.

In DNA, the CDR3 is TGCAGTGCTAGTTTTTCAGCGGGAGGGGGTCTTGCGCAGTTCTTC. Translated, it gives CSASFSAGGGLAQFF. The V gene is TRBV20-1, the J gene TRBJ2-1; 10 nucleotides agree with TRBD2. Germline V lookup: CDR1 DFQATT, CDR2 SNEGSKA (reference sequence). This CDR3 is 15 amino acids long. The V segment lost 3 bases and the J segment 12 bases; nucleotides outside the gene matches: 14.

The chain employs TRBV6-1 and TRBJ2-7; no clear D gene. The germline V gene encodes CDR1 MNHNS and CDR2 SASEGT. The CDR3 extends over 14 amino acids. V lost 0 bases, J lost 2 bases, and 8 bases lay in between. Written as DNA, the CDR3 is TGTGCCAGCAGTGAAGCTCGGGCTACCTACGAGCAGTACTTC. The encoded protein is CASSEARATYEQYF.

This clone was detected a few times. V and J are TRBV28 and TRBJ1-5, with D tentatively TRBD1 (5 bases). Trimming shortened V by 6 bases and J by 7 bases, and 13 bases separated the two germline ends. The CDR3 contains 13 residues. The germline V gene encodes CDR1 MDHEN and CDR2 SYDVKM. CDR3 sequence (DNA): TGTGCCAGCAGGAGGGGAGGTCAGCAGCCCCAGCATTTT. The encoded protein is CASRRGGQQPQHF.

The DNA for the CDR3 is TGTGCCAGTACACCGGACCCGACGGCGAAGACCCAGTACTTC. This encodes CASTPDPTAKTQYF. This rearrangement joins TRBV7-9 to TRBJ2-5; D gene uncertain. The ends were cut back, 9 bases at V and 6 bases at J, with 20 bases in the middle. The CDR3 is 14 residues long. The germline V gene encodes CDR1 SEHNR and CDR2 FQNEAQ (reference sequence).

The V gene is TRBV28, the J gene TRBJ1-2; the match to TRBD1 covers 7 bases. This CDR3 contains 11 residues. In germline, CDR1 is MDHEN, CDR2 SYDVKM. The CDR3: CALGGGPGYTF. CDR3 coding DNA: TGTGCACTGGGAGGGGGCCCGGGCTACACCTTC.

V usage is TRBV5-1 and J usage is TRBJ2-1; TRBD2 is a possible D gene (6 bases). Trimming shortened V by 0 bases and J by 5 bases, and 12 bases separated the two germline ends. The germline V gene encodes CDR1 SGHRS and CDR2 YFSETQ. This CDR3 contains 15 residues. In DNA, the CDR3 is TGCGCCAGCAGCTTGGAGGGACTCCTCCACAATGAGCAGTTCTTC. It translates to CASSLEGLLHNEQFF.

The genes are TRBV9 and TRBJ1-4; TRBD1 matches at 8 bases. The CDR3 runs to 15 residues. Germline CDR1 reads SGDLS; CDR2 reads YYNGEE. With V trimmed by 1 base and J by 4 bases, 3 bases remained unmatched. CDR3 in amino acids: CASSVSTGDNEKLFF. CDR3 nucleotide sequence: TGTGCCAGCAGCGTATCGACAGGGGATAATGAAAAACTGTTTTTT. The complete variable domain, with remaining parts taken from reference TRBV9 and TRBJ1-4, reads DSGVTQTPKHLITATGQRVTLRCSPRSGDLSVYWYQQSLDQGLQFLIQYYNGEERAKGNILERFSAQQFPDLHSELNLSSLELGDSALYFCASSVSTGDNEKLFFGSGTQLSVL.

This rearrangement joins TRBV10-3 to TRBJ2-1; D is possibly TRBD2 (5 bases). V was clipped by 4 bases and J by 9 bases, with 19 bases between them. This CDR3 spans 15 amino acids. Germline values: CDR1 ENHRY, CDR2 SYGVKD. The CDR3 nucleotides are TGTGCCATCAGTGGAGAGCAGGACTTAGTAAGTGAGCAGTTCTTC. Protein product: CAISGEQDLVSEQFF.

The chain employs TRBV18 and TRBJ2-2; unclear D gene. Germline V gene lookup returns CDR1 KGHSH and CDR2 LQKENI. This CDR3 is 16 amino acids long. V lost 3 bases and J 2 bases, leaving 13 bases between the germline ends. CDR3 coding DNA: TGTGCCAGCTCACCCCTAGAGACTCTTAACACCGGGGAGCTGTTTTTT. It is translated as CASSPLETLNTGELFF.

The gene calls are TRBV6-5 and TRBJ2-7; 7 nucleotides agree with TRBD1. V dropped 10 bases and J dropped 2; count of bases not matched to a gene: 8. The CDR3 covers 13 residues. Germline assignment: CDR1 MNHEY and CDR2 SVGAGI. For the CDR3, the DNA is TGTGCCACTCGACGCCAGGGGGCCTACGAGCAGTACTTC. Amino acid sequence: CATRRQGAYEQYF.

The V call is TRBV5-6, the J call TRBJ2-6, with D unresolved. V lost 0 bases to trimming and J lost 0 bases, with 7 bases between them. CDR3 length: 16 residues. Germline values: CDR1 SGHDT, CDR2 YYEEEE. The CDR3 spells CASSLDGSSGANVLTF. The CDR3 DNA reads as TGTGCCAGCAGCTTGGACGGTAGCTCTGGGGCCAACGTCCTGACTTTC. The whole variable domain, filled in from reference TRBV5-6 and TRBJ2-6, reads DAGVTQSPTHLIKTRGQQVTLRCSPKSGHDTVSWYQQALGQGPQFIFQYYEEEERQRGNFPDRFSGHQFPNYSSELNVNALLLGDSALYLCASSLDGSSGANVLTFGAGSRLTVL.

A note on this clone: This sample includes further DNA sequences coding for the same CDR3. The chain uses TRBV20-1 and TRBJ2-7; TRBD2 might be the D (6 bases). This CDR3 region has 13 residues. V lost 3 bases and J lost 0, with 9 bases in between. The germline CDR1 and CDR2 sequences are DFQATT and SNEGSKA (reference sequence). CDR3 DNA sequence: TGCAGTGCTAGTAGCGGTAGCTCCTACGAGCAGTACTTC. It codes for CSASSGSSYEQYF.

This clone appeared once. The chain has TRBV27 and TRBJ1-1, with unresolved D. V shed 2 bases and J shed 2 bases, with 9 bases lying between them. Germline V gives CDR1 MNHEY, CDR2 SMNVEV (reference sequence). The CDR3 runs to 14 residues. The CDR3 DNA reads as TGTGCCAGCAGTTTACTCGGGCGAAACACTGAAGCTTTCTTT. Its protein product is CASSLLGRNTEAFF.

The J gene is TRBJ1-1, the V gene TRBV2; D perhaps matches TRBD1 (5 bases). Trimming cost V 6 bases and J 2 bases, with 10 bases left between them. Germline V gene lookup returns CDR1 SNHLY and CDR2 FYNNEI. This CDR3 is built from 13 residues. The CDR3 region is CASRRDSNTEAFF. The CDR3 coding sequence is TGTGCCAGCAGGAGAGACAGTAACACTGAAGCTTTCTTT.

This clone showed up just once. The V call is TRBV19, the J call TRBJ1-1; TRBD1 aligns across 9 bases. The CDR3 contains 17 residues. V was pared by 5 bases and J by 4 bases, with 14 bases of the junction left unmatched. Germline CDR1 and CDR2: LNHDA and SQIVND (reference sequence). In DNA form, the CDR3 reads TGTGCCAGTAGTGGGACGTGGGGCACAGGGGGCCTCACTGAAGCTTTCTTT. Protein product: CASSGTWGTGGLTEAFF.

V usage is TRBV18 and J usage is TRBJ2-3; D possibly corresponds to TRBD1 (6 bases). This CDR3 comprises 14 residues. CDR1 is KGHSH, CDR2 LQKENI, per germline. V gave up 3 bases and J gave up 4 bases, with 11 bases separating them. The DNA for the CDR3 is TGTGCCAGCTCACCGCGTCAGGGGCCAGATACGCAGTATTTT. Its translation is CASSPRQGPDTQYF. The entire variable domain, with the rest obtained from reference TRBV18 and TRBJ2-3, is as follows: NAGVMQNPRHLVRRRGQEARLRCSPMKGHSHVYWYRQLPEEGLKFMVYLQKENIIDESGMPKERFSAEFPKEGPSILRIQQVVRGDSAAYFCASSPRQGPDTQYFGPGTRLTVL.

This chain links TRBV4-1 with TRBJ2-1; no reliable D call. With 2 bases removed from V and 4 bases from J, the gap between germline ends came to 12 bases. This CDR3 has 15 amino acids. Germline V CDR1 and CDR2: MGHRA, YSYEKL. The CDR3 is CASSQPGVQYNEQFF. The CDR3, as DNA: TGCGCCAGCAGCCAACCTGGCGTACAGTACAATGAGCAGTTCTTC.

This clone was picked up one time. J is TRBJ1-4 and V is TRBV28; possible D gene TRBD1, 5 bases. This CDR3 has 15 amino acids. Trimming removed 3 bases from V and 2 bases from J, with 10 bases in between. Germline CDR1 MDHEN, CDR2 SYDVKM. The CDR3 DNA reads TGTGCCAGCAGTTTGGCAGGGTATACTAATGAAAAACTGTTTTTT. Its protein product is CASSLAGYTNEKLFF. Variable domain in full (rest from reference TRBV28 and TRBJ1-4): DVKVTQSSRYLVKRTGEKVFLECVQDMDHENMFWYRQDPGLGLRLIYFSYDVKMKEKGDIPEGYSVSREKKERFSLILESASTNQTSMYLCASSLAGYTNEKLFFGSGTQLSVL.

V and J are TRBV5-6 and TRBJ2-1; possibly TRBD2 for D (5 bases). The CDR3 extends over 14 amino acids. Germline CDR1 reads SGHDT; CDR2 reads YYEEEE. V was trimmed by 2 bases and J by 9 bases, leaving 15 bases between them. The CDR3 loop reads CASSLTGITSEQFF. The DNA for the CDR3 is TGTGCCAGCAGCTTAACCGGGATCACAAGTGAGCAGTTCTTC.

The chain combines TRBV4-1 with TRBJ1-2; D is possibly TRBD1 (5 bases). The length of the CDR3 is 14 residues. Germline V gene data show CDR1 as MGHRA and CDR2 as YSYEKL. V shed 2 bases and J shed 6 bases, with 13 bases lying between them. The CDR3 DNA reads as TGCGCCAGCAGCCAACCCGGGACGATCAATGGCTACACCTTC. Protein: CASSQPGTINGYTF.